The text below deals with one T cell receptor beta chain. It lacks a known antigen. No qualities accompany the bases; no much larger clone lies one base away. Explained via the paper, the time point label denotes: about 28 days (+/-7) after the second vaccine dose. AZD1222 recipients whose second dose came at about 4 weeks and those whose second dose came at about 12 weeks were combined into one group, since spike-specific TCR depth and breadth did not differ between the two schedules. The vaccinee samples were drawn from two UK trials, COV001 and COV002, one of which was a single-blind randomized controlled phase 2/3 trial testing AZD1222 (ChAdOx1 nCoV-19) in healthy adults. For TCRbeta chain sequencing, PBMC samples were collected from trial participants at day 0 and at day 28 after the second dose. The CDR3 regions of human TCRbeta chains were analyzed by immunosequencing. Per the authors' processing: TCRs in the repertoires were compared against a reference library of SARS-CoV-2-specific TCRs that had been generated with the MIRA antigen-specificity platform. Breadth was defined as the fraction of unique TCRs that were SARS-CoV-2-associated, and depth was defined as the fraction of total T cells that were SARS-CoV-2-associated. Using the MIRA data, each spike-specific TCR was mapped to the spike region that the TCR reacts to and placed in a CD4 or CD8 class. Log10-transformed breadth and depth values were compared by one-way ANOVA with Sidak's multiple comparisons tests. Held by TCRdb, this immuneACCESS table contains in-frame sequences only and omits some clones. Under half of the omission traces to an unresolved V gene where checked; the cause of the rest is unknown. The DNA was the basis for D and trimming; V, J and clone size are from that table. Recorded for this sample are approximately 120,000 clones; around 90% of them occurred a single time. The ten largest clones add up to around 5% of the sample.

Spanning cysteine to phenylalanine, the CDR3 consists of 12 amino acids. This entry keeps only the CDR3 DNA: 36 bases, framed from base 1. Per the germline V gene (reference sequence), LGHDT is the CDR1 and YNNKEL is the CDR2. Compared with germline, V lacks 6 bases and J lacks 5 bases; bases without a gene match: 2. The data belong to a study of T cell responses to AZD1222 COVID-19 vaccine (dated by TCRdb to about 2021). About the investigation overall: A total of more than 230 trial participants underwent TCR sequencing, of whom nearly 210 received two doses of AZD1222 and about 25 received two doses of the MenACWY control vaccine. Trial participants were enrolled by age into subgroups of 18-55, 56-69 and 70-plus years, and around 150, 29 and 61 TCR-sequenced participants, respectively, were included in these subgroups.

Paper-wide results and their limitations: After two AZD1222 doses, both the breadth and the depth of spike-specific TCRs were significantly higher than at day 0 and than in MenACWY recipients. CD4 TCRs associated with the vaccine covered the entire spike protein, and the dominant responses were in regions 160-218 and 743-854. Because no day 14 peak-response samples were available, the repertoires could be characterized only after the peak T cell response. Conclusions about previously exposed vaccinees are limited, since just six or seven AZD1222 recipients were seropositive for SARS-CoV-2 at baseline. In the small 56-69-year group, the increase in depth fell short of significance, most likely because of low power. Participants were mostly white British, with more females than males. The authors suggested clonal diversity may have been underestimated. Reportedly, close to half of the unique spike-specific TCRs recognized epitopes lying outside the regions that are mutated in the B.1.351 and B.1.1.7 variants.

The receptor's source is an adult who received the AZD1222 COVID-19 vaccine. The sequencing used peripheral blood, collected 28 days after the second AZD1222 dose. The chain employs TRBV3-1 (or the pseudogene TRBV3-2) and TRBJ2-3; TRBD1 agrees with 7 junctional bases. The DNA is TGTGCCAGCAGTCACAGGGGAGATACGCAGTATTTT. Its protein reads: CASSHRGDTQYF.